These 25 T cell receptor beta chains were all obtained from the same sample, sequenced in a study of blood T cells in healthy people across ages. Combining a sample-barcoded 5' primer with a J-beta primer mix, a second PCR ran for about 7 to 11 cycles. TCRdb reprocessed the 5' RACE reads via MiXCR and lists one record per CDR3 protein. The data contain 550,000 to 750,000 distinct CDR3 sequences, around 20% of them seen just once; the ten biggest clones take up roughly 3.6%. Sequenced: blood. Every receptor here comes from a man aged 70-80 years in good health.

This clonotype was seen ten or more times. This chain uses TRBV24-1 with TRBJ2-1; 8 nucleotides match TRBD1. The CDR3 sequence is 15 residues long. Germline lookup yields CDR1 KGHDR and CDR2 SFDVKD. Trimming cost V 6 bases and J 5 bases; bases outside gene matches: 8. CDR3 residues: CATSSRGRENNEQFF. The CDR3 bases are TGTGCCACCAGTTCCAGGGGGCGCGAAAACAATGAGCAGTTCTTC.

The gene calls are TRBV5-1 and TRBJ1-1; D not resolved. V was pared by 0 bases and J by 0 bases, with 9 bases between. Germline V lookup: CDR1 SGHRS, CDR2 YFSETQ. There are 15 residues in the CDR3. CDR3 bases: TGCGCCAGCAGCTTGGCTGATCTGATGAACACTGAAGCTTTCTTT. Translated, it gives CASSLADLMNTEAFF.

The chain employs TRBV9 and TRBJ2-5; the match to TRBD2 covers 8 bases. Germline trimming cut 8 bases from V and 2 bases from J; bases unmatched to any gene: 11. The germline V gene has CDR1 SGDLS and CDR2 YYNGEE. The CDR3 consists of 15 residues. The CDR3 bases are TGTGCCAGTACGAAGGTAGCGGGGAAGCAAGAGACCCAGTACTTC. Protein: CASTKVAGKQETQYF.

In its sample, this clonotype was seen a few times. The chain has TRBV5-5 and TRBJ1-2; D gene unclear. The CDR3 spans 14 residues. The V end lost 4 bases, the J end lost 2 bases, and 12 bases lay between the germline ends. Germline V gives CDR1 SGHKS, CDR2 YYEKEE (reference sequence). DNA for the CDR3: TGTGCCAGCAGCATCAGCCCCGGGAACTATGGCTACACCTTC. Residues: CASSISPGNYGYTF.

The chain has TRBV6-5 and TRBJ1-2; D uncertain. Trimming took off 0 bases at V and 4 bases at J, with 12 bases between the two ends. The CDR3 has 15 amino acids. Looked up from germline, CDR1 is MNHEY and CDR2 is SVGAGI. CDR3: CASSYSYGVVYGYTF. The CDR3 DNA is TGTGCCAGCAGTTACTCCTATGGGGTGGTCTATGGCTACACCTTC.

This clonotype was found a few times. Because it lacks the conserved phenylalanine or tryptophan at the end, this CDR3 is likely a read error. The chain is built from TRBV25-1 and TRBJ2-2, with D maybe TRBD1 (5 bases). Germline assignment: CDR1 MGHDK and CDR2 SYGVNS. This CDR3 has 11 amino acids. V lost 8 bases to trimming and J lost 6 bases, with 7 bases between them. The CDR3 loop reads CASQGSGELFI. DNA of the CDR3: TGTGCCAGCCAGGGATCCGGGGAGCTGTTTATT.

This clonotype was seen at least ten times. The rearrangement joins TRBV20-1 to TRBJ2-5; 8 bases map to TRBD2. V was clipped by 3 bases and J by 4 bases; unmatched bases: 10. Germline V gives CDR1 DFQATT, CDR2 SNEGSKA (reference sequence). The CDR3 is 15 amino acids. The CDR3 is CSARVGTRTSETQYF. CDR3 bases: TGCAGTGCTAGGGTTGGGACTAGAACTTCAGAGACCCAGTACTTC.

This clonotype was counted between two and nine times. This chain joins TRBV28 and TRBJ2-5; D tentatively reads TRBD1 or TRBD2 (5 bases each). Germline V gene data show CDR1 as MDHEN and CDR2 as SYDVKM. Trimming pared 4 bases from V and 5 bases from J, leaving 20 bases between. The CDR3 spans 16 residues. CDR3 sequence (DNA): TGTGCCAGCAGTTCCTTACAGTCCTCGGGGACGGAGACCCAGTACTTC. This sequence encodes CASSSLQSSGTETQYF. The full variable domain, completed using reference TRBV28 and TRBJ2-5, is DVKVTQSSRYLVKRTGEKVFLECVQDMDHENMFWYRQDPGLGLRLIYFSYDVKMKEKGDIPEGYSVSREKKERFSLILESASTNQTSMYLCASSSLQSSGTETQYFGPGTRLLVL.

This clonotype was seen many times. In nucleotides, the CDR3 is TGTGCCAGCAGCCTTGGAGGGGATACGCAGTATTTT. Protein product: CASSLGGDTQYF. This chain links TRBV12-3 or TRBV12-4 with TRBJ2-3, with D tentatively TRBD2 (6 bases). This CDR3 region has 12 residues. V lost 6 bases and J 6 bases, leaving 10 bases between the germline ends.

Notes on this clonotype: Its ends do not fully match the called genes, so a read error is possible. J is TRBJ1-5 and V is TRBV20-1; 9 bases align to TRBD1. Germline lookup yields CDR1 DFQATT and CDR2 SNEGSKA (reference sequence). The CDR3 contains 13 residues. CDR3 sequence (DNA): TGCAGTGCCAGAGGACAGGGGAAGCAGCCCCAGCATTTT. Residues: CSARGQGKQPQHF.

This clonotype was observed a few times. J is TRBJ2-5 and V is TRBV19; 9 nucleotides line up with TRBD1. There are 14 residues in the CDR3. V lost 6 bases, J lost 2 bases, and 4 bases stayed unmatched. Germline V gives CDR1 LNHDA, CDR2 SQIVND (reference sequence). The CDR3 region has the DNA TGTGCCAGTAGACTACAGGGGGCTCAAGAGACCCAGTACTTC. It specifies CASRLQGAQETQYF.

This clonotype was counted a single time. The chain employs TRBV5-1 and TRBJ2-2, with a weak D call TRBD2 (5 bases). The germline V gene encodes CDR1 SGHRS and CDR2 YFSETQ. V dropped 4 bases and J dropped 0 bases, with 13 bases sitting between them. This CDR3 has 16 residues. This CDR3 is CASSAAGNANTGELFF. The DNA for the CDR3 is TGCGCCAGCAGCGCGGCGGGTAACGCGAACACCGGGGAGCTGTTTTTT.

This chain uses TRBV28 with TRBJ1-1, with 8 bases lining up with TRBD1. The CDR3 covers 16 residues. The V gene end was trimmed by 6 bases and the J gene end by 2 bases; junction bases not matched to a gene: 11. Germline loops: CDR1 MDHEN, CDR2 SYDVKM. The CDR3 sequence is CASSPRRTGLNTEAFF. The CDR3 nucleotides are TGTGCCAGCAGCCCCCGGCGGACAGGGCTAAACACTGAAGCTTTCTTT. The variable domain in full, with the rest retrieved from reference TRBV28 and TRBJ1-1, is DVKVTQSSRYLVKRTGEKVFLECVQDMDHENMFWYRQDPGLGLRLIYFSYDVKMKEKGDIPEGYSVSREKKERFSLILESASTNQTSMYLCASSPRRTGLNTEAFFGQGTRLTVV.

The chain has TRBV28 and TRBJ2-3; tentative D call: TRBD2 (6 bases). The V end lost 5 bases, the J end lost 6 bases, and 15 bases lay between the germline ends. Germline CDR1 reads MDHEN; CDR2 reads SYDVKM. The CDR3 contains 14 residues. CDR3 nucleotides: TGTGCCAGCAGTCCGAGGGCGGGATCGGATACGCAGTATTTT. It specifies CASSPRAGSDTQYF. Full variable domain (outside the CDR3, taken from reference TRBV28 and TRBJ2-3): DVKVTQSSRYLVKRTGEKVFLECVQDMDHENMFWYRQDPGLGLRLIYFSYDVKMKEKGDIPEGYSVSREKKERFSLILESASTNQTSMYLCASSPRAGSDTQYFGPGTRLTVL.

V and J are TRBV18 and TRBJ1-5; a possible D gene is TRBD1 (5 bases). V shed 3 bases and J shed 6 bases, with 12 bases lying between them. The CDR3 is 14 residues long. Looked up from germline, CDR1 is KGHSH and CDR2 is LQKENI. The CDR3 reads CASSPGTAGQPQHF. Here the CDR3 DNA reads TGTGCCAGCTCACCCGGGACCGCCGGTCAGCCCCAGCATTTT.

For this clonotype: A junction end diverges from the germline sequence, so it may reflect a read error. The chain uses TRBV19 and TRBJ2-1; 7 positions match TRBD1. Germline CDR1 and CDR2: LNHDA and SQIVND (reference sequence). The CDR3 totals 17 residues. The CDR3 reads CASSTGQFLSSYNGQFF. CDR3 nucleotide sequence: TGTGCCAGTAGTACGGGACAGTTTCTTAGCTCCTACAATGGGCAGTTCTTC.

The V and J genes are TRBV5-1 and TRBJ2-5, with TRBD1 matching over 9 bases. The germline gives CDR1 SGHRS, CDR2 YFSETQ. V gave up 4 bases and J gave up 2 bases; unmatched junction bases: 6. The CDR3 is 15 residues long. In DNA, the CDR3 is TGCGCCAGCAGCCGGACAGGGGAAGGGCAAGAGACCCAGTACTTC. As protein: CASSRTGEGQETQYF.

This CDR3 reads CASSQDSQTYEQYF. CDR3 in DNA: TGTGCCAGCAGCCAAGATTCTCAGACCTACGAGCAGTACTTC. The chain links TRBV14 to TRBJ2-5; D is unresolved. The J call may not be correct, given that the DNA end is closer to TRBJ2-7. CDR3 length: 14 residues. Germline assignment: CDR1 SGHDN and CDR2 FVKESK.

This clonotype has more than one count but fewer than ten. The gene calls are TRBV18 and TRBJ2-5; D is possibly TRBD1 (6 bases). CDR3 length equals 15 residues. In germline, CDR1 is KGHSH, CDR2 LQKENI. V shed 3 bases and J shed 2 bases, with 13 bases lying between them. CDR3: CASSPRTDFQETQYF. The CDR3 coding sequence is TGTGCCAGCTCACCCAGGACAGATTTTCAAGAGACCCAGTACTTC.

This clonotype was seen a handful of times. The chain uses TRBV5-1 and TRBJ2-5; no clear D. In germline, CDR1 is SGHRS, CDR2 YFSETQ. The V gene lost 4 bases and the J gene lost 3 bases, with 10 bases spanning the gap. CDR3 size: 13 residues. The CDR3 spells CASSPDVEETQYF. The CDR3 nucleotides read TGCGCCAGCAGCCCCGACGTGGAAGAGACCCAGTACTTC.

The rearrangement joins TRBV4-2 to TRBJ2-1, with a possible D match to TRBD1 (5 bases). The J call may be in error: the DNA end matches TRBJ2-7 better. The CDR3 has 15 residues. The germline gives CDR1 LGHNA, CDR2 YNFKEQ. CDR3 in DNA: TGTGCCAGCAGCTCCCGCCCTGGGGCCAACTACGAGCAGTACTTC. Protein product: CASSSRPGANYEQYF.

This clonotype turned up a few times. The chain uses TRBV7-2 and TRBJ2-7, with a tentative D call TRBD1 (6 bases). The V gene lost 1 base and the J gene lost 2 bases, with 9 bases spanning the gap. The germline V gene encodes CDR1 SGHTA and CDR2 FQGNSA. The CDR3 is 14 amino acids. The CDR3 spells CASSLGGTTYEQYF. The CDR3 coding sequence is TGTGCCAGCAGCTTAGGGGGGACAACCTACGAGCAGTACTTC.

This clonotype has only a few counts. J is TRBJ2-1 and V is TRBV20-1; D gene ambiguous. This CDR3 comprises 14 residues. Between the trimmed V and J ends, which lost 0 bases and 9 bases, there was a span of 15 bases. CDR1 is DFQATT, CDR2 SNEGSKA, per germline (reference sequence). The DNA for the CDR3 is TGCAGTGCTAGAGATAGGTCGGGCGCTCCTGAGCAGTTCTTC. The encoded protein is CSARDRSGAPEQFF.

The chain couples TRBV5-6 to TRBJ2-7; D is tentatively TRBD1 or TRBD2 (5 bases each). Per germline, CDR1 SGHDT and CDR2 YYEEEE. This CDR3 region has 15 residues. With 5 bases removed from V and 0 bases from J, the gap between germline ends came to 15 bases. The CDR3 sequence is CASSSPGRLSYEQYF. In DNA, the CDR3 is TGTGCCAGCAGTTCTCCGGGACGCCTCTCCTACGAGCAGTACTTC.

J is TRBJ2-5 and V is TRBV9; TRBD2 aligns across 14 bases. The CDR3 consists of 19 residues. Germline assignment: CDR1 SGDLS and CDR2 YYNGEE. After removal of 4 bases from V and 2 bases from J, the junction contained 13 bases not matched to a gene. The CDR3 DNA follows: TGTGCCAGCAGCCCCCAGGGACTAGCGGGAGAGGCGGTTCAAGAGACCCAGTACTTC. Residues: CASSPQGLAGEAVQETQYF.